This T cell receptor beta chain was observed in a study of blood T cell repertoires in COVID-19 (dated by TCRdb to between 2020 and 2021). For the study in its entirety: Samples from collaborators originated in the United States, Italy and Spain and spanned both the acute and convalescent phases of COVID-19. The material from the prospective study consisted of cDNA or gDNA derived from T cells, B-cell-depleted T cells, or PBMCs. Deeply sampled blood TCRbeta repertoires from subjects exposed to, actively infected with, or recovered from COVID-19 were included in the dataset. A freely available public database, intended as a resource for researchers studying the immune response to SARS-CoV-2, is where the repertoires were released. The samples were drawn from two sources: the first 160 participants of the ongoing ImmuneRACE study, and approximately 1,300 subjects contributed by 6 global collaborators. Nearly every sample came with metadata listing a de-identified subject ID, COVID-19 status, age in years and sex. HLA class I and class II types, where available, came from metadata supplied by the sample provider rather than from assay-based typing.

Concerning this clone: Its antigen is currently not known. No much larger clone is present one base from it, and per-base qualities are unavailable.

On the study overall, not on this receptor specifically: Clinical and demographic metadata were provided uncurated, with the amount varying by source and participant.

TCRbeta CDR3 regions were amplified from genomic DNA by means of the immunoSEQ Assay, a bias-controlled multiplex PCR. From the authors' description of their analysis: The number of nucleated cells in each sample was estimated from the amplification of reference gene primers within the assay. To quantify the absolute abundance of each unique TCRbeta CDR3 rearrangement, sequence reads were collapsed and filtered. For each sample, productive Simpson clonality was calculated as the square root of Simpson's diversity index over productive rearrangements. This immuneACCESS table, as held by TCRdb, lists in-frame sequences with V and J called but not all clones. Of the missing ones, under half trace to an unresolved V gene in checked studies; the others have no known cause. From that table come the V and J calls and clone size; the DNA was used to work out D and trimming. Counted in this sample were roughly 78,000 clones; 80% of them appeared once. Over 10% of the sample lies in the top ten.

From the cysteine through the phenylalanine, the CDR3 covers 13 amino acids. Only the CDR3 DNA is retained, 39 bases long and in frame from the first base. CDR1 and CDR2 (KGHSY, FQNENV) derive from the germline V gene. Between the V and J ends, shortened by 0 bases and 5 bases respectively, the junction contains 5 bases. At one collaborating source in Seattle, patients were enrolled during active infection and were followed longitudinally through the course of disease. The collaborating institutions used their own protocols to collect whole blood in K2EDTA tubes. For TCRbeta analysis, collaborators shipped samples in one of three forms: frozen whole blood, isolated PBMCs, or DNA extracted from either of those sample types.

The rearranged chain carries TRBV16 and TRBJ1-3; the D gene remains uncertain. The source material was peripheral blood. The clonotype originates from a man aged 50 or older with COVID-19, enrolled during active disease. The sequenced DNA is TGTGCCAGCAGCCAATCTGCGAGAAACACCATATATTTT. Its coded protein is CASSQSARNTIYF.